This T cell receptor (beta chain) is drawn from a study of T cell changes during pregnancy in multiple sclerosis. The CDR3 is 18 amino acids. Trimming left V 3 bases short and J 1 base short, with 22 bases between. Per the germline V gene, CDR1 is WSHSY and CDR2 is SAAADI. Clones were read by immunoSEQ multiplex PCR, and TCRdb kept only the in-frame ones, dropping some. The sample carries 40,000 to 60,000 clones, roughly nine tenths recorded once. The clonotype comes from a female donor with multiple sclerosis, enrolled in a pregnancy study. The chain links TRBV10-2 to TRBJ2-7, with D hard to call. The sequencing here drew on CD8+ T cells from peripheral blood mononuclear cells, taken after pregnancy. The DNA of the CDR3 is TGCGCCAGCAGTGATCAAGGCATCGGCCACAGCAGGTCCTACGAGCAGTACTTC. Translation gives CASSDQGIGHSRSYEQYF.